This T cell receptor (beta chain) was identified in a study of graft-versus-host responses after intestinal transplantation. Study overall: Multivisceral, liver-intestinal, or isolated intestinal transplants were received by the recipients. Anti-thymocyte globulin served as induction for all recipients, who then took tacrolimus and steroids for about 3 years.

The repertoire was sequenced with immunoSEQ multiplex PCR; TCRdb's copy has only in-frame clones and lacks some. There are roughly 120,000 clones in the sample; approximately 95% occur only once, and 0.095% to 0.15% lies in the top ten. Study-level results: Declining HvG levels early post-transplant were linked to peak circulating GvH clone levels. Ileal or blood samples showed some GvH clones first, and such clones were also found in recipient marrow.

The CDR3 has 18 amino acids. V shed 1 base and J shed 4 bases, with 20 bases lying between them. Germline values: CDR1 SGHVS, CDR2 FQNEAQ. Points on this clone: What it binds is unknown.

The sequencing here drew on unstimulated CD4+ T cells sorted from spleen or lymph node cells, taken before intestinal transplant. The rearrangement uses TRBV7-8 and TRBJ1-3; the D gene is possibly TRBD1 (5 bases). This receptor was obtained from a human donor who received an intestinal transplant. CDR3 sequence reads: CASSLDPGLSFPGNTIYF. CDR3 bases: TGTGCCAGCAGCTTAGATCCGGGACTCTCATTCCCCGGAAACACCATATATTTT.